This TCR beta chain was identified during a study of blood T cell repertoires in COVID-19. Assay: immunoSEQ multiplex PCR; the TCRdb copy retains only in-frame clones and omits some. The sample consists of about 240,000 clones, approximately 83% of them appearing once. The ends were cut back, 5 bases at V and 2 bases at J, with 13 bases in the middle. The germline V gene has CDR1 SNHLY and CDR2 FYNNEI. CDR3 length equals 15 residues. The origin of this receptor is a woman of 80 years or more with acute or convalescent COVID-19. The sequenced sample was peripheral blood. V and J are TRBV2 and TRBJ1-5; D perhaps matches TRBD1 (5 bases). The CDR3, as DNA: TGTGCCAGCAGTTCTCAGGGAGGGGGCAATCAGCCCCAGCATTTT. Protein product: CASSSQGGGNQPQHF.